This T cell receptor beta chain was observed in a study of T cell responses to AZD1222 COVID-19 vaccine. Study results and caveats: Unmutated variant regions are reportedly targeted by nearly half of spike-specific TCRs. Most donors were white British, females outnumbered males, and clonal diversity was possibly underestimated. No day 14 peak samples; only post-peak repertoires were characterized.

J lost 4 bases, V lost 10 bases, and 8 bases had no gene match. CDR1 and CDR2 (germline): MNHEY, SVGAGI. CDR3 length equals 15 residues. Second doses that came at about 4 or about 12 weeks were put together. Assay used: immunoSEQ multiplex PCR; TCRdb lists only in-frame clones, some missing. The sample records approximately 99,000 clones, 91% being singletons. About this clone: No antigen is known for it.

Sequencing used peripheral blood, obtained 28 days after the second AZD1222 dose. The sequence was collected from an adult who received the AZD1222 COVID-19 vaccine. V and J are TRBV6-5 and TRBJ2-6; 9 bases map to TRBD1. The CDR3 DNA follows: TGTGCCACCCGGGACAGGGAATTCGGGGCCAACGTCCTGACTTTC. Protein: CATRDREFGANVLTF.